The T cell receptor beta chain described here comes from a study of blood T cell repertoires in COVID-19. V lost 0 bases to trimming and J lost 8 bases, with 13 bases between them. The CDR3 has 14 amino acids. Germline V gene sequence: CDR1 LGHNA, CDR2 YNFKEQ. Authors' processing steps: Estimates of nucleated cell counts were drawn from the amplification of reference gene primers. Clones were read by immunoSEQ multiplex PCR, and TCRdb kept only the in-frame ones, dropping some. V and J calls and clone size are as listed in that table; D and trimming were resolved from the DNA. The sample comprises roughly 53,000 clones, 75% to 80% of which are singletons, and around 20% rests with the top ten.

The source of this sequence is a man aged 45-65 years with active or convalescent COVID-19. The sequenced sample consisted of peripheral blood. The chain links TRBV4-2 to TRBJ1-2; D is unresolved. This chain's CDR3 is CASSQDIGRAGYTF. The CDR3 DNA is TGTGCCAGCAGCCAAGATATAGGGCGGGCGGGCTACACCTTC.